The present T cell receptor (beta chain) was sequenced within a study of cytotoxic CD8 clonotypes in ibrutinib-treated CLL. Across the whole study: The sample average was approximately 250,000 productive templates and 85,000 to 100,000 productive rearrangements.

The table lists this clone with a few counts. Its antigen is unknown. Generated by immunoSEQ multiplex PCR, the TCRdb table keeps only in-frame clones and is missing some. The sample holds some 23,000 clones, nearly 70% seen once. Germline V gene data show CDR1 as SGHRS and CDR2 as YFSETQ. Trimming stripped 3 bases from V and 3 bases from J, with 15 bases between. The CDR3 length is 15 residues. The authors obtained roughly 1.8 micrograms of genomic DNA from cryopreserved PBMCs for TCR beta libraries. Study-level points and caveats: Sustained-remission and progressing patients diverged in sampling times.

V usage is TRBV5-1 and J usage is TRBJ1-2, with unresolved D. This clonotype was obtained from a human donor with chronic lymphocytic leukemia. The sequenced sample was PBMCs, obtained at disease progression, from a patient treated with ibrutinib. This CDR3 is CASSSGVVIDYGYTF. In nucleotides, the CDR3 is TGCGCCAGCAGCTCAGGCGTGGTGATCGACTATGGCTACACCTTC.